The clone carrying this T cell receptor (beta chain) was found once. Antigen specificity is unknown. Only in-frame clones appear in the TCRdb table, and some are missing; sequencing was by immunoSEQ multiplex PCR. The sample holds 83,000 or so clones, 88% seen once. This sample is drawn from a study of identifying expanded T cells in peripheral blood. Study-level points and caveats: Variance in clone template counts between roughly 2-week samples significantly increased with total template count across all healthy donors.

During the collection period, no donor immune events like infections were recorded. The sequencing input was blood. This clonotype was sampled from a person aged 18-70 years in good health.

CDR3 bases: TGTGCCAGCAGCTATGGACAGGCTTATGGCTACACCTTC. This gives the protein CASSYGQAYGYTF. The rearrangement uses TRBV5-4 and TRBJ1-2, with TRBD1 matching over 7 bases. This CDR3 has 13 residues. Unmatched junction bases numbered 4, after V lost 3 bases and J lost 5 bases. Germline lookup yields CDR1 SGHNT and CDR2 YYREEE (reference sequence).